Below, 16 T cell receptor beta chains from the same sample are listed, as sequenced in a study of Tregs in tolerant kidney transplant recipients. Sequencing used immunoSEQ multiplex PCR; TCRdb keeps in-frame clones, though not all of them. This sample carries 60,000 to 70,000 clones, 80% to 95% of them seen once, and the ten largest clones take roughly 9.7%. The material sequenced was CD8+ T cells from blood, taken before the transplant. These receptors were obtained from a human donor who received a combined kidney and bone marrow transplant.

The chain recombines TRBV4-2 with TRBJ2-7, with TRBD2 matching 14 bases. With V trimmed by 3 bases and J by 6 bases, 10 bases remained unmatched. The length of the CDR3 is 17 residues. Germline values: CDR1 LGHNA, CDR2 YNFKEQ. The DNA for the CDR3 is TGTGCCAGCAGCCATGGGACTAGCGGGAGCTGGATCTCCGAGCAGTACTTC. Translation: CASSHGTSGSWISEQYF.

V is TRBV28 and J is TRBJ2-5; no definite D call. Germline assignment: CDR1 MDHEN and CDR2 SYDVKM. V was clipped by 3 bases and J by 4 bases, with 15 bases between them. The CDR3 runs to 15 residues. The CDR3 nucleotides read TGTGCCAGCAGTTTTAGCCTGGTTATTGGAGAGACCCAGTACTTC. Its protein product is CASSFSLVIGETQYF.

V usage is TRBV25-1 and J usage is TRBJ2-1; D possibly corresponds to TRBD1 (5 bases). The CDR3 length is 12 residues. V was pared by 4 bases and J by 12 bases, with 13 bases between. Germline values: CDR1 MGHDK, CDR2 SYGVNS. The CDR3 is CASSGGAVWQFF. DNA of the CDR3: TGTGCCAGCAGTGGTGGGGCAGTATGGCAGTTCTTC.

The J gene is TRBJ2-1, the V gene TRBV29-1; 9 nucleotides line up with TRBD2. The trim removed 2 bases at V and 6 bases at J, leaving 5 bases unmatched. Germline loops: CDR1 SQVTM, CDR2 ANQGSEA. There are 14 residues in the CDR3. CDR3 region: CSVETAGGLNEQFF. As DNA, the CDR3 is TGCAGCGTTGAAACTGCGGGGGGGCTCAATGAGCAGTTCTTC.

The CDR3 region has the DNA TGCGCCAGCAGCTTGGCCTCAGCGGGGGGGGGCGTAAACAATGAGCAGTTCTTC. This codes for CASSLASAGGGVNNEQFF. J is TRBJ2-1 and V is TRBV5-1, with 10 bases aligning to TRBD2. Germline CDR1 SGHRS, CDR2 YFSETQ. After removal of 0 bases from V and 5 bases from J, the junction contained 11 bases not matched to a gene. The CDR3 runs 18 residues.

This clone was counted once. The rearrangement uses TRBV19 and TRBJ1-2, with a tentative D call TRBD1 (5 bases). The germline CDR1 and CDR2 sequences are LNHDA and SQIVND (reference sequence). The CDR3 consists of 14 residues. Trimming took off 5 bases at V and 3 bases at J, with 13 bases between the two ends. The CDR3 sequence: CASSGAVEYYGYTF. The CDR3 DNA is TGTGCCAGTAGTGGGGCAGTAGAGTACTATGGCTACACCTTC.

This clone was found once. The chain is built from TRBV4-1 and TRBJ1-2; weak D call: TRBD1 (6 bases). The CDR3 length is 17 residues. Germline V gene data show CDR1 as MGHRA and CDR2 as YSYEKL. V lost 0 bases to trimming and J lost 4 bases, with 18 bases between them. The CDR3 nucleotides read TGCGCCAGCAGCCAAGATCAACAGGGATGGACCCGCTATGGCTACACCTTC. This gives the protein CASSQDQQGWTRYGYTF.

The rearrangement joins TRBV27 to TRBJ1-2; 8 nucleotides match TRBD1. This CDR3 region has 14 residues. Trimming at V came to 6 bases and at J to 4 bases, leaving 7 bases not matched to a gene. The germline V gene has CDR1 MNHEY and CDR2 SMNVEV (reference sequence). The CDR3 reads CASSLDRVTYGYTF. CDR3 sequence (DNA): TGTGCCAGCAGCCTGGACAGGGTTACCTATGGCTACACCTTC.

The V call is TRBV15, the J call TRBJ2-2; 10 bases fit TRBD2. V lost 1 base, J lost 5 bases, and 1 base stayed unmatched. Looked up from germline, CDR1 is LNHNV and CDR2 is YYDKDF (reference sequence). This CDR3 is built from 15 residues. CDR3: CATSRGLAGTGELFF. The CDR3 DNA is TGTGCCACCAGCAGAGGACTAGCGGGTACCGGGGAGCTGTTTTTT. The complete variable domain, with remaining parts taken from reference TRBV15 and TRBJ2-2, reads DAMVIQNPRYQVTQFGKPVTLSCSQTLNHNVMYWYQQKSSQAPKLLFHYYDKDFNNEADTPDNFQSRRPNTSFCFLDIRSPGLGDTAMYLCATSRGLAGTGELFFGEGSRLTVL.

This clone was seen once. J is TRBJ2-3 and V is TRBV19, with 8 bases that match TRBD1. CDR1 and CDR2 (germline): LNHDA, SQIVND (reference sequence). This CDR3 comprises 16 residues. J gave up 2 bases and V 3 bases, and 7 bases lay outside the gene matches. The CDR3 bases are TGTGCCAGTAGTATGCAGCAGGGGGCATTCACAGATACGCAGTATTTT. It specifies CASSMQQGAFTDTQYF.

This chain joins TRBV27 and TRBJ2-7, with D unresolved. V shed 0 bases and J shed 3 bases, with 12 bases lying between them. The germline V gene has CDR1 MNHEY and CDR2 SMNVEV (reference sequence). The CDR3 is 15 amino acids. CDR3 amino acids: CASSLSWHPGYEQYF. As DNA, the CDR3 is TGTGCCAGCAGTTTATCGTGGCATCCAGGCTACGAGCAGTACTTC.

This chain links TRBV28 with TRBJ2-7; maybe TRBD2 (6 bases). The V gene lost 0 bases and the J gene lost 2 bases, with 11 bases spanning the gap. Germline values: CDR1 MDHEN, CDR2 SYDVKM. This CDR3 is built from 15 residues. Written as DNA, the CDR3 is TGTGCCAGCAGTTTATGGGGCGGGGATGCCTACGAGCAGTACTTC. Amino acid sequence: CASSLWGGDAYEQYF.

The chain links TRBV7-9 to TRBJ1-2; D not resolved. This CDR3 comprises 16 residues. Germline V gene data show CDR1 as SEHNR and CDR2 as FQNEAQ (reference sequence). The germline V and J ends were trimmed by 1 base and 0 bases, with 12 bases remaining between them. The CDR3 nucleotides are TGTGCCAGCAGCTTAGGGATAGCGCGACCTAACTATGGCTACACCTTC. It specifies CASSLGIARPNYGYTF.

The chain links TRBV6-5 to TRBJ2-7; 8 bases are a match to TRBD1. The CDR3 spans 15 residues. Trimming took 2 bases from V and 3 from J; bases not matched to a gene: 6. Germline V lookup: CDR1 MNHEY, CDR2 SVGAGI. In DNA, the CDR3 is TGTGCCAGCAGTTACGACAGGGGATTATTCTACGAGCAGTACTTC. Encoded protein: CASSYDRGLFYEQYF.

The V call is TRBV9, the J call TRBJ1-6; the D gene is possibly TRBD1 (5 bases). Germline lookup yields CDR1 SGDLS and CDR2 YYNGEE. The ends were cut back, 3 bases at V and 4 bases at J, with 11 bases in the middle. The CDR3 is 15 residues long. CDR3 sequence: CASSGSGHYNSPLHF. DNA for the CDR3: TGTGCCAGCAGCGGTTCAGGGCATTATAATTCACCCCTCCACTTT.

V is TRBV30 and J is TRBJ2-1, with 11 positions matching TRBD2. V gave up 3 bases and J gave up 3 bases; unmatched junction bases: 4. CDR1 is GTSNPN and CDR2 is SVGIG in the germline V gene (reference sequence). The CDR3 covers 15 residues. Here the CDR3 reads CAWSRTSGGYNEQFF. The DNA for the CDR3 is TGTGCCTGGAGCAGAACTAGCGGGGGCTACAATGAGCAGTTCTTC.